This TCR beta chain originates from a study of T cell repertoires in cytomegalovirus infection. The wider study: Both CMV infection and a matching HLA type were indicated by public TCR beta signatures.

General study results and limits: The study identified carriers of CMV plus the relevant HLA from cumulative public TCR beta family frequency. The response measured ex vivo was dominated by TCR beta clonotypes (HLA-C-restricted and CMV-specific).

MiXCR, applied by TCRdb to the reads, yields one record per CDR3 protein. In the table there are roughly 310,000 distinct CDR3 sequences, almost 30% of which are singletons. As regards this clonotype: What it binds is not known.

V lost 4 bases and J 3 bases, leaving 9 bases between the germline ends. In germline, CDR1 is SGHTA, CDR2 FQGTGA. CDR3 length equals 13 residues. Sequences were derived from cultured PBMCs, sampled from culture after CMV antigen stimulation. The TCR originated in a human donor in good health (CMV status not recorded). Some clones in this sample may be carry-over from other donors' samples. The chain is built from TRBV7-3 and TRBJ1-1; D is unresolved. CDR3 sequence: CASSSTRDTEAFF. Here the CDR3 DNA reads TGTGCCAGCAGCTCGACCCGGGACACTGAAGCTTTCTTT.